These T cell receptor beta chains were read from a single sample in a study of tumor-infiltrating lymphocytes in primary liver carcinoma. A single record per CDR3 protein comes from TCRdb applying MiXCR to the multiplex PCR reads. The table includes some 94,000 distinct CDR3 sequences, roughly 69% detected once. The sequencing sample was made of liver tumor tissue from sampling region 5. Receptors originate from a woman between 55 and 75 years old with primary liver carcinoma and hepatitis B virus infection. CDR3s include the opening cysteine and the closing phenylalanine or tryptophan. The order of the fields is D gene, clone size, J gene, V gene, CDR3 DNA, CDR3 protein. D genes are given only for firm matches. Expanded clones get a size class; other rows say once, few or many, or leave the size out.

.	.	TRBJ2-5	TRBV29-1	TGCAGCGTCGTTCGGGTCAATGAGACCCAGTACTTC	CSVVRVNETQYF
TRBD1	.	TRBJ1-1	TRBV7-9	TGTGCCAGCAGTCGTACCGGGACAGGGGGCACTGGAGCTTTCTTT	CASSRTGTGGTGAFF
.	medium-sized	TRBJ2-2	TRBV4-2	TGTGCCAGCAGCCAAGTTGTAGCAGCCACCGGGGAGCTGTTTTTT	CASSQVVAATGELFF
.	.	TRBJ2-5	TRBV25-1	TGTGCCAGCAGTAAAGGCAACGGCCAAGAGACCCAGTACTTC	CASSKGNGQETQYF
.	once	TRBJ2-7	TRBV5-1	TGCGCCAGCAGCTTGGACACAGGGTGCATCGGCTACGAGCAGTACTTC	CASSLDTGCIGYEQYF
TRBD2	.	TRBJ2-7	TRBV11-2	TGTGCAAGCAGCCACGGCGGGAGGATCTCGGGAAGCGAGCAGTACTTC	CASSHGGRISGSEQYF
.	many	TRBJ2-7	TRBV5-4	TGTGCCAGCAGGGACAGTGGCGTACCCGGAGGACGGGAGCAGTACTTC	CASRDSGVPGGREQYF
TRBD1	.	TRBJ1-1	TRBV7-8	TGTGACGGCAGCTTATCACAGGGGAGGACTGAAGCTTTCTTT	CDGSLSQGRTEAFF
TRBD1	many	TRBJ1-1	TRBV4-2	TGTGCCAGCAGCCAGCGACAGGGGACGTTGACTGAAGCTTTCTTT	CASSQRQGTLTEAFF
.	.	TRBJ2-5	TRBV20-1	TGCAGCCCTAAAGGGTTTAGTCCAACGGGGGAGACCCAGTACTTC	CSPKGFSPTGETQYF
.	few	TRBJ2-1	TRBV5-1	TGCGCCAGCAGCTTGGGCCTAGCTAATGAGCAGTTCTTC	CASSLGLANEQFF
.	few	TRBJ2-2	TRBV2	TGTGCCAGCAGTGAACTCTTTGTCGGGGGCGGGGAGCTGTTTTTT	CASSELFVGGGELFF
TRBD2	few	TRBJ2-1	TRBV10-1	TGCGCCAGCAGTGGGTTCCTAGCGGGAGTGGGGAATGAGCAGTTCTTC	CASSGFLAGVGNEQFF
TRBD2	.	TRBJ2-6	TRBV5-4	TGTGTCAGCAGCCAGGGGGGGACTAGCGGGAACTCTGGGGCCAACGTCCTGGCTTTC	CVSSQGGTSGNSGANVLAF
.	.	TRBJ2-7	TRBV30	TGTGCCTGGAGTGTACAACTAGACGGGGAGCAGTACTTC	CAWSVQLDGEQYF
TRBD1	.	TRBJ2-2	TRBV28	TGTGCCAGCATCAAGTTCGGACAGGCGAACACCGAGGAGCTGTTTTTT	CASIKFGQANTEELFF
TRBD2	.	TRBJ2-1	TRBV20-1	TGCAGTGCCAGGGACGGGAGGATTCAGCAGTTCTTC	CSARDGRIQQFF
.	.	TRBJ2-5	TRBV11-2	TGTGTCAGCAGCTTGGCGTTGGGATCGCAAGAGACCCAGTACTTC	CVSSLALGSQETQYF
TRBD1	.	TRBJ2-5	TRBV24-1	TGTGCCACCAGTGATCCCGACGGGACAGGTGTCACCCAGTACTTC	CATSDPDGTGVTQYF
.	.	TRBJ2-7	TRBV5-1	TGCGCCAGCAGCACAGGGGGGGCCGGATACGAGCGGTACTTC	CASSTGGAGYERYF
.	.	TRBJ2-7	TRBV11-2	TGTGCCAGCAGCTTAGATCCTACGGGGACCTATGAGCAGTACTTC	CASSLDPTGTYEQYF
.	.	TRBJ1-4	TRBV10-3	TGTGTCATTAGTGAGTCATTCCCGTATGAACTGTTTTTT	CVISESFPYELFF
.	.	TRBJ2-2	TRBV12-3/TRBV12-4	TGTGCCAACAGTGTTCGGAAGGGGGGCACTGGGGAGCTGTTTTTT	CANSVRKGGTGELFF
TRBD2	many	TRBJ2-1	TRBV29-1	TGCAGCGTTGAGTGGACTAGGTACAATGAGCAGTTCTTC	CSVEWTRYNEQFF
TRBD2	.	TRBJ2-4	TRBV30	TGTGCCCGGAGTGTACGCGGGAGCGTATCCAAAAACATTCAGTACTTC	CARSVRGSVSKNIQYF
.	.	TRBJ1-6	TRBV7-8	TGTGCCAGCAGTTCAGTGTCCAATAATTCACCCCTCCACTTT	CASSSVSNNSPLHF
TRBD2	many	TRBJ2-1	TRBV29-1	TGCAGCGGAACCGGGACTAGGTCCTACAATGAGCAGTTCTTC	CSGTGTRSYNEQFF
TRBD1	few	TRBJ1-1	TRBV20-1	TGCAGTGCTAGTCAGGGGGTGTTGAACACTGAAGCTTTCTTT	CSASQGVLNTEAFF
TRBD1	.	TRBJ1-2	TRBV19	TGTGCCAGTAGTTTGGACAGGGGACGATCTGGCTACACCTTC	CASSLDRGRSGYTF
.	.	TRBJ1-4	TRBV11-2	TGTGCTAGCAGCTTATCGGGGATCCCAAATGAAAGACTGTTTTTT	CASSLSGIPNERLFF
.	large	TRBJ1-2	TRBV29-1	TGCAGCGTTGCCCGGGGGACGGGCGCTCGCGGCTACACCTTC	CSVARGTGARGYTF
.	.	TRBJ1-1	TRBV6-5	TGTGCCAGCAGTTACTCGGCCGGAAACGCTGATGCTTTCTTT	CASSYSAGNADAFF
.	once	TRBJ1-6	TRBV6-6	TGTGGCAGCAGTTTCGACGGTTCAAGGTCACCCCTCCACTTT	CGSSFDGSRSPLHF
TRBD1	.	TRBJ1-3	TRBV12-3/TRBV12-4	TGTGCCAGCAGTCCCTGGACAGGGACGGACATCATATATTTT	CASSPWTGTDIIYF
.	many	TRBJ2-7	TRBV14	TGTGCCAGCAGCCAGGAGGGATCCGGGACGACCAACTCCTACGAGCAGTACTTC	CASSQEGSGTTNSYEQYF
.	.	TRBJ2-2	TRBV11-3	TGTGCCAGCAACTTGGGCCTAGGGACCGGGGAGCTCTTTTTT	CASNLGLGTGELFF
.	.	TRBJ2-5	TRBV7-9	TGTACCAGCAGCTCGAGGACGGTGGGGGAGACCCAGTACTTC	CTSSSRTVGETQYF
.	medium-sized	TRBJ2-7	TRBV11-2	TGTGCCAGCAGCTCCAACCGCAGGGTTCTCGAGCAGTACTTC	CASSSNRRVLEQYF
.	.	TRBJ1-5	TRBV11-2	TGTGCCAGCAGCTTAGTAGGGGTAGCAGGGAGCAATCAGCCCCACCATTTT	CASSLVGVAGSNQPHHF